Presented here are 30 T cell receptor beta chains from one specimen sequenced in a study of T cell changes during pregnancy in multiple sclerosis. Using immunoSEQ multiplex PCR, the repertoire was profiled, and TCRdb retains in-frame clones only, with some absent. The table lists 60,000 to 90,000 clones, about 94% of them singletons, with 1.6% in the top ten. The input for sequencing was peripheral blood, taken in the first trimester of pregnancy. The receptors were sampled from a female donor in good health, enrolled as a control in a pregnancy study.

The chain has TRBV6-5 and TRBJ2-2; the D gene is possibly TRBD2 (6 bases). V was clipped by 7 bases and J by 1 base, with 13 bases between them. CDR3 size: 15 residues. Germline V gene lookup returns CDR1 MNHEY and CDR2 SVGAGI. This CDR3 reads CASNRGGKNTGELFF. The CDR3, as DNA: TGTGCCAGCAATCGTGGCGGGAAGAACACCGGGGAGCTGTTTTTT.

The chain recombines TRBV11-2 with TRBJ1-3, with 7 bases identical to TRBD1. Germline assignment: CDR1 SGHAT and CDR2 FQNNGV. After removal of 5 bases from V and 7 bases from J, the junction contained 14 bases not matched to a gene. This CDR3 has 16 amino acids. DNA for the CDR3: TGTGCCAGCAGCCGAGGGGGCCAGGGGATAGAGAACACCATATATTTT. Amino acids: CASSRGGQGIENTIYF.

The chain joins TRBV6-5 to TRBJ1-3; 7 nucleotides match TRBD1. CDR3 length: 15 amino acids. V was clipped by 5 bases and J by 8 bases; unmatched bases: 12. The germline gives CDR1 MNHEY, CDR2 SVGAGI. This chain's CDR3 is CASSRQGLEGDTIYF. The CDR3 nucleotides are TGTGCCAGCAGTCGACAGGGTCTGGAGGGGGACACCATATATTTT.

In DNA form, the CDR3 reads TGTGCCAGCAGCTTAGGGTTAGCGAACAATGAGCAGTTCTTC. This codes for CASSLGLANNEQFF. The rearrangement uses TRBV7-2 and TRBJ2-1, with D perhaps TRBD2 (5 bases). The germline gives CDR1 SGHTA, CDR2 FQGNSA. This CDR3 has 14 residues. The V gene lost 1 base and the J gene lost 5 bases, with 9 bases spanning the gap.

J is TRBJ1-2 and V is TRBV27, with 9 bases fitting TRBD1. The V gene's germline CDR1 is MNHEY and CDR2 SMNVEV (reference sequence). The V segment lost 2 bases and the J segment 8 bases; nucleotides outside the gene matches: 9. This CDR3 region has 15 residues. The CDR3 DNA sequence: TGTGCCAGCAGTTTAGAGGGACAGGGATTTGAGGGCTACACCTTC. Protein product: CASSLEGQGFEGYTF.

The genes are TRBV6-1 and TRBJ2-1; TRBD2 aligns across 10 bases. Per germline, CDR1 MNHNS and CDR2 SASEGT. V trimming: 2 bases; J trimming: 6 bases; junction bases outside the gene matches: 7. The CDR3 runs to 16 residues. This CDR3 reads CASSEYGASGSNEQFF. The CDR3 DNA is TGTGCCAGCAGTGAATACGGGGCTAGCGGGAGCAATGAGCAGTTCTTC.

The rearrangement uses TRBV5-6 and TRBJ2-2; 11 bases line up with TRBD2. The J segment lost 7 bases and the V segment lost 4 bases, leaving 9 bases of the junction unmatched. This CDR3 is built from 16 residues. Germline CDR1 reads SGHDT; CDR2 reads YYEEEE. CDR3 loop: CASSRGLAGVYGELFF. CDR3 coding DNA: TGTGCCAGCAGCCGAGGACTAGCGGGCGTTTACGGGGAGCTGTTTTTT.

A single count supports this clone. The chain links TRBV28 to TRBJ2-3; TRBD1 aligns across 8 bases. The CDR3 contains 16 residues. CDR1 and CDR2 (germline): MDHEN, SYDVKM. J was trimmed by 1 base and V by 1 base; bases with no gene match: 4. CDR3 DNA sequence: TGTGCCAGCAGTTTATCAGGGGGCGCCGGCACAGATACGCAGTATTTT. This codes for CASSLSGGAGTDTQYF.

The rearrangement links TRBV19 to TRBJ2-5; TRBD2 is a possible D gene (6 bases). The V gene lost 5 bases and the J gene lost 1 base, with 14 bases spanning the gap. Per germline, CDR1 LNHDA and CDR2 SQIVND (reference sequence). The CDR3 contains 15 residues. The CDR3 DNA sequence: TGTGCCAGTAGTCACCGGACTAACCTCCAAGAGACCCAGTACTTC. Protein sequence: CASSHRTNLQETQYF.

The chain combines TRBV2 with TRBJ2-1; possibly TRBD2 for D (5 bases). Trimming cost V 2 bases and J 3 bases, with 5 bases left between them. The CDR3 spans 13 residues. The germline V gene has CDR1 SNHLY and CDR2 FYNNEI. CDR3 in amino acids: CASSESGYNEQFF. The CDR3 DNA sequence: TGTGCCAGCAGTGAAAGCGGCTACAATGAGCAGTTCTTC.

J is TRBJ1-2 and V is TRBV4-1; D perhaps matches TRBD1 (5 bases). The CDR3 sequence is 15 residues long. CDR1 MGHRA and CDR2 YSYEKL come from the germline V gene. Trimming left V 1 base short and J 8 bases short, with 17 bases between. The chain's CDR3 is CASSQVWGPGGGYTF. CDR3 DNA: TGCGCCAGCAGCCAAGTCTGGGGTCCGGGGGGGGGCTACACCTTC.

The sample holds a few counts of this clone. The chain has TRBV27 and TRBJ2-7; maybe TRBD1 (6 bases). Trimming cost V 5 bases and J 4 bases, with 12 bases left between them. This CDR3 region has 13 residues. Looked up from germline, CDR1 is MNHEY and CDR2 is SMNVEV (reference sequence). CDR3 region: CASSDRWGYEQYF. The CDR3 DNA reads as TGTGCCAGCAGTGACAGGTGGGGTTACGAGCAGTACTTC.

The chain links TRBV5-6 to TRBJ2-7; 7 nucleotides match TRBD1. From germline, CDR1 is SGHDT and CDR2 YYEEEE. This CDR3 has 16 residues. V shed 2 bases and J 13 bases; nucleotides not matched to a gene: 21. Here the CDR3 DNA reads TGTGCCAGCAGCTTCAGGGACAGAAGAGGCTCAGGCAGATCCTACTTC. Translation: CASSFRDRRGSGRSYF.

V and J are TRBV7-2 and TRBJ2-1; D not resolved. V was pared by 1 base and J by 10 bases, with 8 bases between. Germline CDR1 and CDR2: SGHTA and FQGNSA. The CDR3 is 12 amino acids. CDR3 region: CASSLGRREQFF. In DNA form, the CDR3 reads TGTGCCAGCAGCTTAGGTCGGCGGGAGCAGTTCTTC. Filled out from reference TRBV7-2 and TRBJ2-1, the complete variable domain reads GAGVSQSPSNKVTEKGKDVELRCDPISGHTALYWYRQSLGQGLEFLIYFQGNSAPDKSGLPSDRFSAERTGGSVSTLTIQRTQQEDSAVYLCASSLGRREQFFGPGTRLTVL.

V and J are TRBV5-5 and TRBJ1-2; no clear D. CDR3 size: 15 residues. Deletions cut 1 base from V and 1 base from J, with 11 bases between. Germline V gives CDR1 SGHKS, CDR2 YYEKEE (reference sequence). The CDR3 here is CASSLMEDLNYGYTF. The CDR3, as DNA: TGTGCCAGCAGCTTGATGGAGGACCTTAACTATGGCTACACCTTC.

The chain has TRBV11-2 and TRBJ2-3; tentatively, D is TRBD2 (5 bases). Germline lookup yields CDR1 SGHAT and CDR2 FQNNGV. V lost 0 bases and J lost 2, with 9 bases in between. This CDR3 region has 15 residues. The CDR3 DNA follows: TGTGCCAGCAGCTTAGATAGCCGGGACACAGATACGCAGTATTTT. Its protein product is CASSLDSRDTDTQYF.

This clone was seen a few times. This same CDR3 is encoded by further DNA sequences in the sample. This chain connects TRBV2 to TRBJ1-1, with D uncertain. Germline V CDR1 and CDR2: SNHLY, FYNNEI. Trimming pared 6 bases from V and 3 bases from J, leaving 5 bases between. This CDR3 has 11 residues. This CDR3 reads CASSRYTEAFF. CDR3 sequence (DNA): TGTGCCAGCAGCAGGTACACTGAAGCTTTCTTT.

The chain is built from TRBV30 and TRBJ1-3; D call uncertain. V was shortened by 1 base and J by 4 bases, with 11 bases between the two germline ends. Germline V gives CDR1 GTSNPN, CDR2 SVGIG (reference sequence). This CDR3 contains 14 residues. The CDR3 DNA reads TGTGCCTGGAGTGATACGGGATCCGGAAACACCATATATTTT. Protein: CAWSDTGSGNTIYF.

The CDR3 region has the DNA TGTGCCAGCAGTGCAGGACAGGGCTCACCCTACGAGCAGTACTTC. Translation: CASSAGQGSPYEQYF. The V and J genes are TRBV6-1 and TRBJ2-7; 8 nucleotides line up with TRBD1. V dropped 4 bases and J dropped 2; count of bases not matched to a gene: 7. The CDR3 spans 15 residues. Looked up from germline, CDR1 is MNHNS and CDR2 is SASEGT.

The rearrangement links TRBV7-9 to TRBJ2-5; perhaps TRBD2 as D (7 bases). The V gene's germline CDR1 is SEHNR and CDR2 FQNEAQ (reference sequence). There are 15 residues in the CDR3. Trimming removed 4 bases at V and 5 bases at J, with 17 bases between. CDR3 in DNA: TGTGCCAGCAGCTGGCGAGGGGGGGTGGCCGAGACCCAGTACTTC. The encoded protein is CASSWRGGVAETQYF.

The V and J genes are TRBV9 and TRBJ1-5; D perhaps matches TRBD1 (5 bases). V lost 3 bases to trimming and J lost 6 bases, with 16 bases between them. Germline loops: CDR1 SGDLS, CDR2 YYNGEE. The CDR3 totals 15 residues. CDR3 loop: CASSERGGIGQPQHF. CDR3 nucleotides: TGTGCCAGCAGCGAAAGGGGAGGGATCGGTCAGCCCCAGCATTTT.

CDR3: CASSVGARITDTQYF. The CDR3 DNA reads TGTGCCAGCAGTGTGGGAGCGAGGATCACAGATACGCAGTATTTT. This chain joins TRBV2 and TRBJ2-3; weak D call: TRBD2 (5 bases). There are 15 residues in the CDR3. CDR1 and CDR2 from the germline V gene are SNHLY and FYNNEI. Trimming removed 4 bases from V and 2 bases from J, with 13 bases in between.

This chain joins TRBV29-1 and TRBJ2-1; 13 bases map to TRBD2. Germline CDR1 SQVTM, CDR2 ANQGSEA. V lost 5 bases, J lost 4 bases, and 8 bases stayed unmatched. This CDR3 has 16 amino acids. The CDR3 is CSVLGLAGVSYNEQFF. The CDR3 region has the DNA TGCAGCGTTTTAGGACTAGCGGGAGTTTCATACAATGAGCAGTTCTTC.

J is TRBJ1-3 and V is TRBV5-1; 8 positions agree with TRBD1. This CDR3 is 15 amino acids long. Looked up from germline, CDR1 is SGHRS and CDR2 is YFSETQ. V gave up 4 bases and J gave up 2 bases; unmatched junction bases: 5. The CDR3 sequence is CASSQTGVTGNTIYF. In DNA form, the CDR3 reads TGCGCCAGCAGCCAGACAGGGGTAACTGGAAACACCATATATTTT.

This sequence joins TRBV5-5 and TRBJ2-7; the D gene is possibly TRBD1 (6 bases). The V end was cut by 7 bases, the J end by 1 base, with 9 bases between. This CDR3 has 12 residues. Germline V gene lookup returns CDR1 SGHKS and CDR2 YYEKEE (reference sequence). The CDR3 spells CASATGSYEQYF. CDR3 bases: TGTGCCAGCGCCACAGGGTCCTACGAGCAGTACTTC.

This chain joins TRBV27 and TRBJ2-1; D perhaps matches TRBD2 (6 bases). CDR3 length: 16 amino acids. V gave up 4 bases and J gave up 0 bases, with 13 bases separating them. From germline, CDR1 is MNHEY and CDR2 SMNVEV (reference sequence). The CDR3 DNA is TGTGCCAGCAGTTCGCTAGCGCCAAGCTCCTACAATGAGCAGTTCTTC. It codes for CASSSLAPSSYNEQFF.

This chain joins TRBV2 and TRBJ2-1; TRBD2 is a possible D gene (6 bases). The CDR3 is 13 residues long. Trimming removed 6 bases at V and 12 bases at J, with 18 bases between. Germline V lookup: CDR1 SNHLY, CDR2 FYNNEI. CDR3 in amino acids: CASREQGGAMQFF. The CDR3 DNA sequence: TGTGCCAGCAGGGAGCAGGGAGGCGCGATGCAGTTCTTC.

The rearrangement uses TRBV15 and TRBJ1-3; maybe TRBD1 (5 bases). The germline V gene encodes CDR1 LNHNV and CDR2 YYDKDF (reference sequence). The CDR3 runs to 17 residues. V lost 0 bases and J 1 base, leaving 13 bases between the germline ends. Here the CDR3 DNA reads TGTGCCACCAGCAGAGATCCCCAGGGACTGTCTGGAAACACCATATATTTT. It encodes CATSRDPQGLSGNTIYF.

This chain uses TRBV11-3 with TRBJ2-5, with a tentative D call TRBD1 (6 bases). Deletions cut 5 bases from V and 2 bases from J, with 15 bases between. The CDR3 spans 15 residues. Germline V gene data show CDR1 as SGHNT and CDR2 as YENEEA. The CDR3 sequence is CASSQMTGDQETQYF. CDR3 in DNA: TGTGCCAGCAGCCAAATGACAGGCGATCAAGAGACCCAGTACTTC.

This clone was seen more than once but under ten times. The V and J genes are TRBV30 and TRBJ1-4; D remains unclear. The CDR3 loop spans 12 amino acids. The V gene lost 4 bases and the J gene lost 5 bases, with 8 bases spanning the gap. Germline CDR1 reads GTSNPN; CDR2 reads SVGIG (reference sequence). The CDR3 DNA follows: TGTGCCTGGACAGAAAACAATGAAAAACTGTTTTTT. Its translation: CAWTENNEKLFF.